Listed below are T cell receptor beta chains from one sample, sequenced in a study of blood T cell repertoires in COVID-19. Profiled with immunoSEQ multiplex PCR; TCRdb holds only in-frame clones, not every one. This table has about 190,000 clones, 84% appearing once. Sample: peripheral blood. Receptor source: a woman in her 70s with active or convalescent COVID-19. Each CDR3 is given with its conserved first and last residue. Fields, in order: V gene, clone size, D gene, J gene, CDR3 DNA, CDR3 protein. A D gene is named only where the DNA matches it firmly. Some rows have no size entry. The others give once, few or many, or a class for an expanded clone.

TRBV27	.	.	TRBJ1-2	TGTGCCAGCAGTTCCCCGTGGCAGGCCTATGGCTACACCTTC	CASSSPWQAYGYTF
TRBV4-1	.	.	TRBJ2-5	TGCGCCAGCAGCCAAGATTCATTTCTTAACGGGGAGACCCAGTACTTC	CASSQDSFLNGETQYF
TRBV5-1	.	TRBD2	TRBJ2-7	TGCGCCAGCAGCCAAGGTAGTCGGGAGGGTCCATACGAGCAGTACTTC	CASSQGSREGPYEQYF
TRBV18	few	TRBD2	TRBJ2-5	TGTGCCAGCTCACGACTAGCGGGAGGGCCGGGGCAAGAGACCCAGTACTTC	CASSRLAGGPGQETQYF
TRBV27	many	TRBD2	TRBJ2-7	TGTGCCAGCAGTTTCCAGAGAGTGGCGGGAGGGGCCTACGAGCAGTACTTC	CASSFQRVAGGAYEQYF
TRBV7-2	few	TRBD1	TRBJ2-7	TGTGCCAGCAGCCCGGGACAGGACTCCTACGAGCAGTACTTC	CASSPGQDSYEQYF
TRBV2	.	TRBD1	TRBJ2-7	TGTGCCAGCTGCCGGGACAGGGCACCGGAGCAGTACTTC	CASCRDRAPEQYF
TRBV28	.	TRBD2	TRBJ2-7	TGTGCCAGCAGTTCGGCGGCGGGAGGGTCCTACGAGCAGTACTTC	CASSSAAGGSYEQYF
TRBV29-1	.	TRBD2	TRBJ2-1	TGCAGCGTTCGCGGGACTAGCGGGGTTAATGAGCAGTTCTTC	CSVRGTSGVNEQFF
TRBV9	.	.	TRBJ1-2	TGTGCCAGCAGCGTCGGGACAAACTATGGCTACACCTTC	CASSVGTNYGYTF
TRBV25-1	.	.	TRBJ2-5	TGTGCCAGCAGTCACACCCAGCTCCGGGACATTCAAGAGACCCAGTACTTC	CASSHTQLRDIQETQYF
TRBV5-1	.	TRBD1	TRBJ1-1	TGCGCCAGCAGCTTGGGGCAGGGGGCTGCGGGCACTGAAGCTTTCTTT	CASSLGQGAAGTEAFF
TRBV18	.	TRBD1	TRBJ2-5	TGTGCCAGCTCACCGCAACAGGGGGCAGAGGAGACCCAGTACTTC	CASSPQQGAEETQYF
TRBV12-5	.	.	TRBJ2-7	TGTGCTAGTGGTTTGGTACTGAACTCCCAGTACTTC	CASGLVLNSQYF
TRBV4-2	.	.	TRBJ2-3	TGTGCCAGCAGATCAAGAACGAGCGTGAGCACAGATACGCAGTATTTT	CASRSRTSVSTDTQYF
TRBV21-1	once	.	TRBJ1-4	TGTGCCAGCACCAAACCTCGCAGGGGGGCAACTAATGAAAAACTGTTTTTT	CASTKPRRGATNEKLFF
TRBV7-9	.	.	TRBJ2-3	TGTGCCAGCAGCTTATTCGCCCACGGGGATACGCAGTATTTT	CASSLFAHGDTQYF
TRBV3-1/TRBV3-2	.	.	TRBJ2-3	TGTGCCAGCAGCCAAGGGTCGCCCCGGCCCAGGGATACGCAGTATTTT	CASSQGSPRPRDTQYF
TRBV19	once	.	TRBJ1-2	TGTGCCAGTACTTCATTTAGGGCTAGCGGGCCGAGCGACTATGGCTACACCTTC	CASTSFRASGPSDYGYTF
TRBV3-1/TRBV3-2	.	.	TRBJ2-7	TGTGCCAGCAGCCAAAGAGCGGTCCAGTCCTACGAGCAGTACTTC	CASSQRAVQSYEQYF
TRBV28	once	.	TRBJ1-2	TGTGCCAGCAGTTTCGGGGGGGGCGACTATGGCTACACCTTC	CASSFGGGDYGYTF
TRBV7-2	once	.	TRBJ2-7	TGTGCCAGCAGCTCGGGGAGCCTAGCCTACGAGCAGTACTTC	CASSSGSLAYEQYF
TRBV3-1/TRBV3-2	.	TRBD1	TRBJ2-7	TGTGCCAGCAGCCTAGCCGGGACAGGCAGCTCCTACGAGCAGTACTTC	CASSLAGTGSSYEQYF
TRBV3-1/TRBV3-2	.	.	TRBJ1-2	TGTGCCAGCAGCCCTTCTTATACTAACTATGGCTACACCTTC	CASSPSYTNYGYTF
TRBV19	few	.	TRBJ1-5	TGTGCCAGTAGTATTGGAGGGAGTCTTGGCAATCAGCCCCAGCATTTT	CASSIGGSLGNQPQHF
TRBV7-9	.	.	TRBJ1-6	TGTGCCATTTCGACAGGAACTTATAATTCACCCCTCCACTTT	CAISTGTYNSPLHF
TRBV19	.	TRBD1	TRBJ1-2	TGTGCCAGTAAAGGACAGGGGGCTTTGGAAGGCTACACCTTC	CASKGQGALEGYTF
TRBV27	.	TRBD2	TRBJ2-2	TGTGCCAGCAGTTCGTCAGGGCAGACTAGCGGGAGATTCACCGGGGAGCTGTTTTTT	CASSSSGQTSGRFTGELFF
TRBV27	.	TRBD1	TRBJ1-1	TGTGCCAGCAACCAACAGGGGGCGCACACTGAAGCTTTCTTT	CASNQQGAHTEAFF
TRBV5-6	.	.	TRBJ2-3	TGTGCCAGCAGCCCCGGGCTAAGGGGCCCAGATACGCAGTATTTT	CASSPGLRGPDTQYF
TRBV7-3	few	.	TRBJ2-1	TGTGCCAGCAGCCCACGGGTTCGGAGCTCCTACAATGAGCAGTTCTTC	CASSPRVRSSYNEQFF
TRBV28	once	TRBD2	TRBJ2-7	TGTGCCAGCAGTCAACTAGCGGGATCCCTCTACGAGCAGTACTTC	CASSQLAGSLYEQYF
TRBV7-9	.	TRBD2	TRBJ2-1	TGTGCCAGCAGCCGCCGTGGGGCGGGAGGGTACAATGAGCAGTTCTTC	CASSRRGAGGYNEQFF
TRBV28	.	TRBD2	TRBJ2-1	TGTGCCAGCAGTCCGGTTGGGCTAGCGGGAGCGGGGCAGTTCTTC	CASSPVGLAGAGQFF
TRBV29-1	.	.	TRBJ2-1	TGCAGCGTTGAAGATTCTCGGGAGTGGGATGAGCAGTTCTTC	CSVEDSREWDEQFF
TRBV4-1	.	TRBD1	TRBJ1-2	TGCGCCAGCAGCCAGAGAGAACCCGGGACAGGGGTTCTCCCCACCTACTATGGCTACACCTTC	CASSQREPGTGVLPTYYGYTF
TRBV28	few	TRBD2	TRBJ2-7	TGTGCCAGCAGTTTAGCCAGCGGGAGGGCCACCGAGCAGTACTTC	CASSLASGRATEQYF
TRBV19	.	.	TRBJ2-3	TGTGCCAGTAGTGCGGACGTACTAGGGAGGGATACGCAGTATTTT	CASSADVLGRDTQYF
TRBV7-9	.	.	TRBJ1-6	TGTGCCAGCAGCTTAGCACAGGGTTGGGCACCCCTCCACTTT	CASSLAQGWAPLHF
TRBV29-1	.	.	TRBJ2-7	TGCAGCGTTGAATTCGGGGGGCGGGCCTCCTACGAGCAGTACTTC	CSVEFGGRASYEQYF
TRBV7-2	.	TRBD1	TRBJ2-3	TGTGCCAGCAGCTCAGGGGGTACGCAGTATTTT	CASSSGGTQYF
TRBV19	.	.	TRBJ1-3	TGTGCCACCAGGACATCGCAGGTTGGAAACACCATATATTTT	CATRTSQVGNTIYF
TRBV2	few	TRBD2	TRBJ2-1	TGTGCCAGCAGATACAGCGGGAGCTCCTACAATGAGCAGTTCTTC	CASRYSGSSYNEQFF
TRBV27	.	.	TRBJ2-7	TGTGCCAGCAGTTTATCAGGGAGAGTAGGCGAGCAGTACTTC	CASSLSGRVGEQYF
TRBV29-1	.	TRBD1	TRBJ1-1	TGCAGCGTTGAAGAAAGGTGGGGCAGGGACAGGGGCACTGAAGCTTTCTTT	CSVEERWGRDRGTEAFF
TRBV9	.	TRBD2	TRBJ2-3	TGTGCCAGCAGCGTAGGACTAGCGATCACAGATACGCAGTATTTT	CASSVGLAITDTQYF
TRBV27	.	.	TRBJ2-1	TGTGCCAGCAGTTTATCTAGTGCCGCCTACAATGAGCAGTTCTTC	CASSLSSAAYNEQFF